This passage covers 5 T cell receptor beta chains from one sample sequenced in a study of regulatory T cells in long-lasting Graves disease. Time point meaning: persistent/refractory GD, antithyroid drugs over 5 years with positive TRAb. The authors made the TCR library using RNA they extracted from PBMCs. Libraries of TCR beta came from iRepertoire HTBI primers plus Arm-PCR of CDR3 regions. MiXCR, applied by TCRdb to the multiplex PCR reads, yields one record per CDR3 protein. The table shows about 470,000 distinct CDR3 sequences, with about 20% occurring only once. The sample consisted of peripheral blood mononuclear cells (PBMCs), taken when the disease was refractory, from a patient treated with antithyroid drugs. These receptors all stem from a female donor with Graves disease.

The chain has TRBV7-8 and TRBJ2-2; no definite D call. With 0 bases removed from V and 0 bases from J, the gap between germline ends came to 11 bases. The CDR3 loop spans 17 amino acids. CDR1 is SGHVS, CDR2 FQNEAQ, per germline. This chain's CDR3 is CASSLALALTNTGELFF. In nucleotides, the CDR3 is TGTGCCAGCAGCTTAGCGTTAGCCCTTACGAACACCGGGGAGCTGTTTTTT.

This chain links TRBV11-2 with TRBJ2-1; the D is unclear. V was shortened by 0 bases and J by 4 bases, with 10 bases between the two germline ends. This CDR3 spans 15 amino acids. Germline V gives CDR1 SGHAT, CDR2 FQNNGV. The CDR3 sequence is CASSLDRPRYNEQFF. In DNA form, the CDR3 reads TGTGCCAGCAGCTTAGATCGGCCCCGATACAATGAGCAGTTCTTC. Filled out from reference TRBV11-2 and TRBJ2-1, the complete variable domain reads EAGVAQSPRYKIIEKRQSVAFWCNPISGHATLYWYQQILGQGPKLLIQFQNNGVVDDSQLPKDRFSAERLKGVDSTLKIQPAKLEDSAVYLCASSLDRPRYNEQFFGPGTRLTVL.

The J gene is TRBJ1-6, the V gene TRBV6-4; the D gene is possibly TRBD1 (5 bases). Trimming pared 4 bases from V and 7 bases from J, leaving 17 bases between. CDR3 length: 16 amino acids. Germline V gives CDR1 MRHNA, CDR2 SNTAGT. CDR3 sequence reads: CASSGFPGMGNSPLHF. The CDR3 nucleotides read TGTGCCAGCAGTGGGTTTCCAGGGATGGGGAATTCACCCCTCCACTTT.

This clonotype was detected only a few times. This sequence joins TRBV7-2 and TRBJ1-6, with D possibly matching TRBD1 (6 bases). CDR3 size: 14 residues. V lost 5 bases and J lost 9, with 14 bases in between. Germline assignment: CDR1 SGHTA and CDR2 FQGNSA. CDR3 nucleotides: TGTGCCAGCAGCGCAATCCACAGGGTTTCACCCCTCCACTTT. Amino acids: CASSAIHRVSPLHF.

This clonotype was picked up a small number of times. The CDR3 DNA reads as TGTGCCAGCAGTTACTTTCCGGGAGGTGGCTACGAGCAGTACTTC. It specifies CASSYFPGGGYEQYF. The gene calls are TRBV6-5 and TRBJ2-7; TRBD2 matches 7 bases. Trimming took 1 base from V and 3 from J; bases not matched to a gene: 6. CDR1 MNHEY and CDR2 SVGAGI come from the germline V gene. The CDR3 is 15 residues long.